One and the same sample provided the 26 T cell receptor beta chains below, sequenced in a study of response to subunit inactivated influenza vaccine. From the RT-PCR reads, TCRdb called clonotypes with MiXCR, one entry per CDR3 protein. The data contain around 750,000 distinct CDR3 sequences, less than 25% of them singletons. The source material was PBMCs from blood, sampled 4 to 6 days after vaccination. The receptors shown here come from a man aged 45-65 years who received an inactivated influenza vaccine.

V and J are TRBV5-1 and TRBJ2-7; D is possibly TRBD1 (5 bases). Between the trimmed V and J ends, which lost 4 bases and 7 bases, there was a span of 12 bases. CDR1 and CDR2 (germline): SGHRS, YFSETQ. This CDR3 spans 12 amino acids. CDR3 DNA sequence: TGCGCCAGCAGCACGGCGAAGGGGGAGCAGTACTTC. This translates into CASSTAKGEQYF.

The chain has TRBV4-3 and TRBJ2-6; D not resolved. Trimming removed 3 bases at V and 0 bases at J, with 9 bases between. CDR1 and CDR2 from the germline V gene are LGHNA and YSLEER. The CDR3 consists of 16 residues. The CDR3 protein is CASSHRHLSGANVLTF. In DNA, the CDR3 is TGCGCCAGCAGCCATAGACACCTCTCTGGGGCCAACGTCCTGACTTTC.

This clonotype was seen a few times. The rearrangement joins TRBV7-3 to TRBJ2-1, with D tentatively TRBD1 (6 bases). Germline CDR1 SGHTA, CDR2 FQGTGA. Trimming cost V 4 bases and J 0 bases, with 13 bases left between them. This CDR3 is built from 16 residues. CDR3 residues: CASSYTGRSSYNEQFF. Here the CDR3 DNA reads TGTGCCAGCAGCTATACAGGGAGAAGCTCCTACAATGAGCAGTTCTTC.

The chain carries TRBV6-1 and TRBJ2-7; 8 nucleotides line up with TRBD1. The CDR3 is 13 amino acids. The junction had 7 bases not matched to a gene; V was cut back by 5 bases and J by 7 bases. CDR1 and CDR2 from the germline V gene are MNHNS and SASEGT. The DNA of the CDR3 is TGTGCCAGCAGTCTGACAGGGGATGGAGAGCAGTACTTC. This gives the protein CASSLTGDGEQYF.

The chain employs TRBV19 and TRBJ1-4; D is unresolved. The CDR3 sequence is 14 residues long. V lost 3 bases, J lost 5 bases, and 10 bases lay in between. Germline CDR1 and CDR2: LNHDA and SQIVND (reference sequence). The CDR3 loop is CASSILGINEKLFF. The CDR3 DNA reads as TGTGCCAGTAGTATCCTGGGCATCAATGAAAAACTGTTTTTT.

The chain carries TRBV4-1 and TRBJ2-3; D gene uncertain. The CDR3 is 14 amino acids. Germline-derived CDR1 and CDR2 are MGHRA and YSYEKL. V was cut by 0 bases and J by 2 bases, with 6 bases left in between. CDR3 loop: CASSQELFTDTQYF. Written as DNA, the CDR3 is TGCGCCAGCAGCCAAGAATTATTCACAGATACGCAGTATTTT.

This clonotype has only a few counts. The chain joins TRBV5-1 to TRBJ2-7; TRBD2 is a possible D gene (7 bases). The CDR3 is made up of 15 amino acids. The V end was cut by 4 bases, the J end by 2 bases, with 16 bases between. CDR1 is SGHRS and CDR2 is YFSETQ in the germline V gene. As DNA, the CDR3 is TGCGCCAGCAGCAGAGGGGGGGAGCCAACCTACGAGCAGTACTTC. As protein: CASSRGGEPTYEQYF.

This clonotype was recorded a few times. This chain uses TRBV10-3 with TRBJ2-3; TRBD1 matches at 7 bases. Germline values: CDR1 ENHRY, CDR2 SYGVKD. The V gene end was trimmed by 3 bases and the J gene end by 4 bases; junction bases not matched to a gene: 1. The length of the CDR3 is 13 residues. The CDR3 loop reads CAISEQGSDTQYF. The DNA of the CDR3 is TGTGCCATCAGTGAACAGGGGTCAGATACGCAGTATTTT.

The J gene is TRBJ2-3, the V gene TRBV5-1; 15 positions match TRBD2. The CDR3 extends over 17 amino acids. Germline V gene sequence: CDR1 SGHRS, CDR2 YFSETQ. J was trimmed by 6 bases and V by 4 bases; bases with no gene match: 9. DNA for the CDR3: TGCGCCAGCAGCCAGGGACTAGCGGGGGGCCCCTTGGATACGCAGTATTTT. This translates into CASSQGLAGGPLDTQYF.

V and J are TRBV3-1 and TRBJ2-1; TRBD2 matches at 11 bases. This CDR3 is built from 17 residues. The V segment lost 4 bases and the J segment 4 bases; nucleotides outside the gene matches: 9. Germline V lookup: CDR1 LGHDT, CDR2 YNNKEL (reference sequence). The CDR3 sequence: CASSPKTGTSGYNEQFF. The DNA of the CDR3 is TGTGCCAGCAGCCCAAAAACCGGGACTAGCGGATACAATGAGCAGTTCTTC.

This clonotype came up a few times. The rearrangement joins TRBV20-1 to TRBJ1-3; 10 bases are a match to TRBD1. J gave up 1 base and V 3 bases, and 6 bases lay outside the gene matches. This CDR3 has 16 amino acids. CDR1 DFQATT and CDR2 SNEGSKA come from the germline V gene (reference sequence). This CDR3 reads CSASSGTGESGNTIYF. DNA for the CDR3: TGCAGTGCTAGCTCCGGGACAGGGGAATCTGGAAACACCATATATTTT.

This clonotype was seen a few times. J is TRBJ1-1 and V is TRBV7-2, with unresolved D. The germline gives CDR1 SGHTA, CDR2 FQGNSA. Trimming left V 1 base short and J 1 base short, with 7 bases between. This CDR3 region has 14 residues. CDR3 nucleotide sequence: TGTGCCAGCAGCTTAGATTCTGAGAACACTGAAGCTTTCTTT. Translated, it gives CASSLDSENTEAFF.

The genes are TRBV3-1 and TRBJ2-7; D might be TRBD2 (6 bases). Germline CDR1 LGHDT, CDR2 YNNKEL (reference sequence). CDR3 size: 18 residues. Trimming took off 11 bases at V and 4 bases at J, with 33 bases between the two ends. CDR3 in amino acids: CALSLSWGPGDFYYEQYF. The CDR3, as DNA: TGTGCCCTCAGTTTATCTTGGGGCCCGGGAGACTTCTATTACGAGCAGTACTTC.

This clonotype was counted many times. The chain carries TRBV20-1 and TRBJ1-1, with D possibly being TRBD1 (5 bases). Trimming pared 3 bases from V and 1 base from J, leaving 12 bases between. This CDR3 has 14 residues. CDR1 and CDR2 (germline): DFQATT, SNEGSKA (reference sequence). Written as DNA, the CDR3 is TGCAGTGCTAGGGGACTTGGGGGGAACACTGAAGCTTTCTTT. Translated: CSARGLGGNTEAFF.

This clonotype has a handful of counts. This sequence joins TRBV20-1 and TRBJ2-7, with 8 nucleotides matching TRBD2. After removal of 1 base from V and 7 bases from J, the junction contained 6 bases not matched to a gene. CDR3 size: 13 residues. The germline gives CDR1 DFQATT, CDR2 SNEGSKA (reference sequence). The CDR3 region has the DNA TGCAGTGCTAGAGCCGCGGGGGGCAGGGAGCAGTACTTC. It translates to CSARAAGGREQYF.

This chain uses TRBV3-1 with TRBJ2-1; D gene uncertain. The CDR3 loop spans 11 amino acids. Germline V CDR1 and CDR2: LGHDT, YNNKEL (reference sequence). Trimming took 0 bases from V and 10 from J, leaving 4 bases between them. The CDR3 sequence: CASSQDSEQFF. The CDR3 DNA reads TGTGCCAGCAGCCAAGACAGCGAGCAGTTCTTC.

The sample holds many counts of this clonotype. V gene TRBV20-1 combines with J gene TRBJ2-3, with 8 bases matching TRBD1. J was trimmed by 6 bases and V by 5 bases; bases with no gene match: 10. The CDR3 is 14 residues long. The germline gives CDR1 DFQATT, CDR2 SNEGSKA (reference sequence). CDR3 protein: CSAHRGDRGDTQYF. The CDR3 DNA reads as TGCAGTGCTCATCGGGGTGACAGGGGTGATACGCAGTATTTT.

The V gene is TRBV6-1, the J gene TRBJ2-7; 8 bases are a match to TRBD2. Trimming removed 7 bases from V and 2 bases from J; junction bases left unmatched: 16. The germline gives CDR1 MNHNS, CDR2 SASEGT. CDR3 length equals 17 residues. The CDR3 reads CASIPRTGLAGPYEQYF. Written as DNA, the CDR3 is TGTGCCAGCATCCCCCGTACCGGGCTAGCGGGTCCCTACGAGCAGTACTTC.

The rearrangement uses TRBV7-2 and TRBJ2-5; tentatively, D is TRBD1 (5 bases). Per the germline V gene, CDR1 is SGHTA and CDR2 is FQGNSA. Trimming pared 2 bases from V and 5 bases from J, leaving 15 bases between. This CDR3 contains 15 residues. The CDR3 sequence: CASSLSGKGRETQYF. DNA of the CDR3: TGTGCCAGCAGCTTATCAGGGAAGGGCAGGGAGACCCAGTACTTC.

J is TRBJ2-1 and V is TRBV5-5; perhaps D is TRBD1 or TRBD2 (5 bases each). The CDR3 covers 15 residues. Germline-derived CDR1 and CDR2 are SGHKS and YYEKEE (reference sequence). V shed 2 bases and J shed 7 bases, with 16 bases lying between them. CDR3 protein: CASSFPGTQANEQFF. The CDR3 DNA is TGTGCCAGCAGCTTTCCCGGGACCCAAGCTAATGAGCAGTTCTTC.

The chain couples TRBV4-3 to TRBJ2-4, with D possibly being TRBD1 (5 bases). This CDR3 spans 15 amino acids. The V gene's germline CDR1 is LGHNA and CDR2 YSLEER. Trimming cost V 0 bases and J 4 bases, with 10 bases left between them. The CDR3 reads CASSQEGQGKNIQYF. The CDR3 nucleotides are TGCGCCAGCAGCCAAGAGGGGCAGGGAAAAAACATTCAGTACTTC.

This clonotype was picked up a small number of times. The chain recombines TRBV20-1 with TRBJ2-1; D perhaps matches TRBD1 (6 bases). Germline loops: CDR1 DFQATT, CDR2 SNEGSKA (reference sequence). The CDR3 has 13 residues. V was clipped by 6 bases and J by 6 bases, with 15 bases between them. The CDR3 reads CSADTGMSNEQFF. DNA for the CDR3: TGCAGTGCCGATACAGGGATGAGCAATGAGCAGTTCTTC.

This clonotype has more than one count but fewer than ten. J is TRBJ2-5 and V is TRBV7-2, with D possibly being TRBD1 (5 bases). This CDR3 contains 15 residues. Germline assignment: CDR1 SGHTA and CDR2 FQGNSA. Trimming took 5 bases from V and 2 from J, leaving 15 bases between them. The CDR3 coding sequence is TGTGCCAGCAGCCCTTTTAGGGGTCCTCAAGAGACCCAGTACTTC. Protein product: CASSPFRGPQETQYF.

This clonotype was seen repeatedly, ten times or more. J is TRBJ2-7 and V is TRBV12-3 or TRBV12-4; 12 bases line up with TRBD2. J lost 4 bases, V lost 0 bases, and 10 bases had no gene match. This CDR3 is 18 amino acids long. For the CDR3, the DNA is TGTGCCAGCAGTTTAGCCGGGACTAGCGGGCATGAAGTGTACGAGCAGTACTTC. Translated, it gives CASSLAGTSGHEVYEQYF.

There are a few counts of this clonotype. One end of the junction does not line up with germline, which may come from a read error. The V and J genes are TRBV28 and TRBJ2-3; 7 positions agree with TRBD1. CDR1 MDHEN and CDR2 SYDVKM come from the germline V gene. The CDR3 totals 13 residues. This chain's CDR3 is CASSLRGTATQYF. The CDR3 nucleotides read TGTGCCAGCAGTTTACGAGGGACAGCTACGCAGTATTTT. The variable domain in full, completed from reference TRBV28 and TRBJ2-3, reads DVKVTQSSRYLVKRTGEKVFLECVQDMDHENMFWYRQDPGLGLRLIYFSYDVKMKEKGDIPEGYSVSREKKERFSLILESASTNQTSMYLCASSLRGTATQYFGPGTRLTVL.

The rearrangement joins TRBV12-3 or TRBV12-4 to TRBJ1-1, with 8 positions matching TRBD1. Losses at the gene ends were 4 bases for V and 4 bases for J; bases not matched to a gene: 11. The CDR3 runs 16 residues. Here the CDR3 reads CASSSYLRGPSTEAFF. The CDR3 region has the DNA TGTGCCAGCAGTTCTTACCTCAGGGGGCCGAGCACTGAAGCTTTCTTT.